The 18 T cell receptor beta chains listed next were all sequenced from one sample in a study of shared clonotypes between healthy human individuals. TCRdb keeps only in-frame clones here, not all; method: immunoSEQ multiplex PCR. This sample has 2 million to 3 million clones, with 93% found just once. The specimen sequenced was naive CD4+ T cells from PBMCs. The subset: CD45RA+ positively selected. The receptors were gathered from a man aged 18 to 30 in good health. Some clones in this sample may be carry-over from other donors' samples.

CDR3 nucleotides: TGCGCCAGCAGCCGGGGTGGGACTAGCGACGTGGAGCAGTTCTTC. It translates to CASSRGGTSDVEQFF. V gene TRBV4-1 combines with J gene TRBJ2-1; TRBD2 matches 10 bases. Germline loops: CDR1 MGHRA, CDR2 YSYEKL. CDR3 size: 15 residues. V gave up 4 bases and J gave up 10 bases; unmatched junction bases: 10.

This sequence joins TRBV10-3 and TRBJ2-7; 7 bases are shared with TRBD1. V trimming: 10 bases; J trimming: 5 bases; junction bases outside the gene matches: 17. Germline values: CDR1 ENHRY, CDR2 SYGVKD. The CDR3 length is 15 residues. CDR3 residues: CATRSTGTVPDEQYF. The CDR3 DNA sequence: TGTGCCACCCGGTCTACCGGGACAGTACCCGACGAGCAGTACTTC.

In nucleotides, the CDR3 is TGTGCCAGCAGACTGGGCCCACCTCTCCTTTCCTATGGCTACACCTTC. This codes for CASRLGPPLLSYGYTF. J is TRBJ1-2 and V is TRBV5-4; D gene uncertain. V lost 5 bases, J lost 4 bases, and 21 bases lay in between. Looked up from germline, CDR1 is SGHNT and CDR2 is YYREEE (reference sequence). CDR3 length: 16 amino acids.

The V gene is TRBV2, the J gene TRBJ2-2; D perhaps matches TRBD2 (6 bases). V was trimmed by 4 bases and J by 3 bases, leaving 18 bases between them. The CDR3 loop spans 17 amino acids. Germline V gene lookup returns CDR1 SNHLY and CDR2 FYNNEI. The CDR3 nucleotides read TGTGCCAGCAGTGGTCTGGGTGGGGGGACCCACACCGGGGAGCTGTTTTTT. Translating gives CASSGLGGGTHTGELFF.

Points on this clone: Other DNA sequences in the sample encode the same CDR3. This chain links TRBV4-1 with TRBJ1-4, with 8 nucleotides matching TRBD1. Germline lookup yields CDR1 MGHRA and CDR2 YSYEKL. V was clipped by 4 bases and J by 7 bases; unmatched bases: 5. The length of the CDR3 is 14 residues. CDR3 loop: CASSRGQGGEKLFF. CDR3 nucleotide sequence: TGCGCCAGCAGCCGAGGACAGGGCGGTGAAAAACTGTTTTTT.

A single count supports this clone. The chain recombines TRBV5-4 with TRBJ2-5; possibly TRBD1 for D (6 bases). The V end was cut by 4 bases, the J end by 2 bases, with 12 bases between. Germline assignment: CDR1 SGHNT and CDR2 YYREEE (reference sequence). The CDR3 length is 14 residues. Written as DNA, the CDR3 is TGTGCCAGCAGCCCAGGGACACAACAAGAGACCCAGTACTTC. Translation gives CASSPGTQQETQYF.

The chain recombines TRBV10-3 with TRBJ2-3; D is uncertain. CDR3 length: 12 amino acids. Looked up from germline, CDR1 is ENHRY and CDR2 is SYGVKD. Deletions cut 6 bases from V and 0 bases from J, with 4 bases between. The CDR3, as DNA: TGTGCCATCAGAGCTAGCACAGATACGCAGTATTTT. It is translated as CAIRASTDTQYF.

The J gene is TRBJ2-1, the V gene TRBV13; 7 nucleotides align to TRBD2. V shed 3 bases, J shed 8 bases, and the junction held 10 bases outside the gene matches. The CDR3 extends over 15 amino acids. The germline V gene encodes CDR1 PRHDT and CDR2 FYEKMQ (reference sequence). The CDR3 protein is CASSFSREERDEQFF. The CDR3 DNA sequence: TGTGCCAGCAGCTTCTCCCGGGAGGAGAGGGATGAGCAGTTCTTC. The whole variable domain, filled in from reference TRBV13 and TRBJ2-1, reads AAGVIQSPRHLIKEKRETATLKCYPIPRHDTVYWYQQGPGQDPQFLISFYEKMQSDKGSIPDRFSAQQFSDYHSELNMSSLELGDSALYFCASSFSREERDEQFFGPGTRLTVL.

In DNA, the CDR3 is TGTGCCAGCAGTTTATACAGGATGCCGTACGAGCAGTACTTC. Translated: CASSLYRMPYEQYF. V usage is TRBV27 and J usage is TRBJ2-7; a weak D match, TRBD1 (5 bases). Germline CDR1 reads MNHEY; CDR2 reads SMNVEV (reference sequence). Trimming shortened V by 1 base and J by 4 bases, and 11 bases separated the two germline ends. The length of the CDR3 is 14 residues.

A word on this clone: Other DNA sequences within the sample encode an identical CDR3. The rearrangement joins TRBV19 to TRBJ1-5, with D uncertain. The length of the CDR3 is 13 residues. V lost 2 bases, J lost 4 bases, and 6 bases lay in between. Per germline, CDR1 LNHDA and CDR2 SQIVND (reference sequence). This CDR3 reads CASSIRENQPQHF. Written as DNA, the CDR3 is TGTGCCAGTAGTATAAGGGAGAATCAGCCCCAGCATTTT.

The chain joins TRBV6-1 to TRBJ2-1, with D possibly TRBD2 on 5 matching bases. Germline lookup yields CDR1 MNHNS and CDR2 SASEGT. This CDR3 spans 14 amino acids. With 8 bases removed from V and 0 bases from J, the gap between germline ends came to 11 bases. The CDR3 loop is CASDRGSSYNEQFF. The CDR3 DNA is TGTGCCAGCGATCGTGGGAGCTCCTACAATGAGCAGTTCTTC.

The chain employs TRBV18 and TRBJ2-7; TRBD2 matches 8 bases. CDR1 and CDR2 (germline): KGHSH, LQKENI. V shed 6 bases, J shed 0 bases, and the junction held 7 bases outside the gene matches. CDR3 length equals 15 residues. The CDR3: CASSSGTRSSYEQYF. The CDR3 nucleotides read TGTGCCAGCTCGTCCGGGACTAGGTCCTCCTACGAGCAGTACTTC.

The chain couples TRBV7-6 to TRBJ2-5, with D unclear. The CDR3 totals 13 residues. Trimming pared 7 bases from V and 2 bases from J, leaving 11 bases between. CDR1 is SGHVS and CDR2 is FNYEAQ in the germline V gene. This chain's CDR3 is CASTKRRQETQYF. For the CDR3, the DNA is TGTGCCAGCACAAAACGGAGACAAGAGACCCAGTACTTC. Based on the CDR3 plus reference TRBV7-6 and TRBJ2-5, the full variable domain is GAGVSQSPRYKVTKRGQDVALRCDPISGHVSLYWYRQALGQGPEFLTYFNYEAQQDKSGLPNDRFSAERPEGSISTLTIQRTEQRDSAMYRCASTKRRQETQYFGPGTRLLVL.

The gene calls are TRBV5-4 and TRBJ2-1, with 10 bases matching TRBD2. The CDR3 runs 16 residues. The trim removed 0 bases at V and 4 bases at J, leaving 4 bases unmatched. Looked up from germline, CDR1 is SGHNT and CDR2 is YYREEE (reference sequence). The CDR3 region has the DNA TGTGCCAGCAGCTTGGGGACTAGCGGACTGTACAATGAGCAGTTCTTC. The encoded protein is CASSLGTSGLYNEQFF.

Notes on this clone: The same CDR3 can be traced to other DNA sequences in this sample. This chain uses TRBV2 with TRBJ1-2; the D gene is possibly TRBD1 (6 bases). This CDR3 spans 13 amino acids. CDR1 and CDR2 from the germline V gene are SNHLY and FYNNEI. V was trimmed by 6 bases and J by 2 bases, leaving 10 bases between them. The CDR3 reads CASSTTGNYGYTF. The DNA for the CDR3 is TGTGCCAGCAGCACCACAGGGAACTATGGCTACACCTTC.

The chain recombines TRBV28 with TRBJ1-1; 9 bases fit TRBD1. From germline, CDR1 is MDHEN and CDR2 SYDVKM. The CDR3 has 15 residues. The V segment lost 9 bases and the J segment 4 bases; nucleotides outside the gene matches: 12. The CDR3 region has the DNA TGTGCCAGTGTACAACCAGGACAGGGGCTCACTGAAGCTTTCTTT. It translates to CASVQPGQGLTEAFF.

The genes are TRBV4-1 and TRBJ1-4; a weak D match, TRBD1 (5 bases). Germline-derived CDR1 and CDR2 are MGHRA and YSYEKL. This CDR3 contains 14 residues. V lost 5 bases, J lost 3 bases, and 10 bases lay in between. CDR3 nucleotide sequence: TGCGCCAGCAGCAAGGGACCCTCTAATGAAAAACTGTTTTTT. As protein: CASSKGPSNEKLFF.

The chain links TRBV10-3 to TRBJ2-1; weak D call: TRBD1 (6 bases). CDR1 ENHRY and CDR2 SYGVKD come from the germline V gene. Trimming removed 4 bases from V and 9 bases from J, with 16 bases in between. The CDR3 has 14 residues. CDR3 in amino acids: CAISGTVRHGEQFF. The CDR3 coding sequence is TGTGCCATCAGTGGGACAGTCAGGCATGGTGAGCAGTTCTTC.